One and the same sample provided the 26 T cell receptor beta chains below, sequenced in a study of brain T cells in children with intractable seizures. Here immunoSEQ multiplex PCR was the method, and the copy in TCRdb shows in-frame clones only, minus some. The table includes about 80,000 clones, roughly 89% detected once. The sample was peripheral blood, taken at surgery. The receptors were gathered from a girl between 2 and 10 years old with Rasmussen encephalitis and intractable seizures.

The chain has TRBV7-9 and TRBJ2-7, with 14 bases matching TRBD2. The CDR3 consists of 15 residues. The V gene end was trimmed by 5 bases and the J gene end by 1 base; junction bases not matched to a gene: 1. Per the germline V gene, CDR1 is SEHNR and CDR2 is FQNEAQ (reference sequence). This chain's CDR3 is CASSGTSGSSYEQYF. The CDR3 DNA reads TGTGCCAGCAGCGGGACTAGCGGGAGTTCCTACGAGCAGTACTTC.

The chain combines TRBV5-4 with TRBJ1-1; D ambiguous. CDR3 length: 17 residues. Trimming cost V 3 bases and J 0 bases, with 18 bases left between them. Germline lookup yields CDR1 SGHNT and CDR2 YYREEE (reference sequence). CDR3 loop: CASSSGGILRMNTEAFF. CDR3 sequence (DNA): TGTGCCAGCAGCTCGGGCGGGATCCTTCGCATGAACACTGAAGCTTTCTTT.

This chain connects TRBV11-2 to TRBJ1-3; weak D call: TRBD1 (5 bases). The germline V gene encodes CDR1 SGHAT and CDR2 FQNNGV. The V gene lost 5 bases and the J gene lost 4 bases, with 12 bases spanning the gap. This CDR3 contains 14 residues. The CDR3 loop reads CASSPRGGGNTIYF. Here the CDR3 DNA reads TGTGCCAGCAGCCCAAGGGGTGGCGGAAACACCATATATTTT.

This chain joins TRBV2 and TRBJ1-4, with D perhaps matching TRBD1 (5 bases). This CDR3 region has 15 residues. The V and J ends lost 8 bases and 2 bases respectively, with 15 bases between them. Germline V gives CDR1 SNHLY, CDR2 FYNNEI. The CDR3 spells CASLGLKGTNEKLFF. In DNA form, the CDR3 reads TGTGCCAGCTTGGGGCTAAAAGGGACTAATGAAAAACTGTTTTTT.

The chain combines TRBV7-2 with TRBJ1-1; possibly TRBD1 for D (5 bases). The CDR3 spans 14 residues. The V gene lost 2 bases and the J gene lost 5 bases, with 12 bases spanning the gap. The germline V gene encodes CDR1 SGHTA and CDR2 FQGNSA. For the CDR3, the DNA is TGTGCCAGCAGCTTACCCGTTTGGGGGACTGAAGCTTTCTTT. It encodes CASSLPVWGTEAFF.

The chain couples TRBV24-1 to TRBJ2-7; D call uncertain. The CDR3 has 13 amino acids. V was cut by 4 bases and J by 2 bases, with 8 bases left in between. In germline, CDR1 is KGHDR, CDR2 SFDVKD. The DNA of the CDR3 is TGTGCCACCAGTGACACCGAGACCTACGAGCAGTACTTC. Residues: CATSDTETYEQYF.

This chain uses TRBV15 with TRBJ2-5, with 8 bases matching TRBD2. V lost 5 bases to trimming and J lost 2 bases; unmatched junction nucleotides: 13. Looked up from germline, CDR1 is LNHNV and CDR2 is YYDKDF (reference sequence). The length of the CDR3 is 17 residues. DNA of the CDR3: TGTGCCACCAGCCCCGGTCAGGCGGGGGGCCAACAAGAGACCCAGTACTTC. It is translated as CATSPGQAGGQQETQYF.

This chain uses TRBV10-3 with TRBJ2-5; 8 bases align to TRBD2. V lost 10 bases and J lost 1; bases outside the gene matches: 8. The CDR3 runs 14 residues. Germline V lookup: CDR1 ENHRY, CDR2 SYGVKD. The CDR3 reads CATQREPLQETQYF. The DNA for the CDR3 is TGTGCCACCCAGCGGGAGCCCCTCCAAGAGACCCAGTACTTC.

The chain has TRBV18 and TRBJ2-3, with TRBD1 as a possible D gene (6 bases). CDR3 length equals 14 residues. Between the trimmed V and J ends, which lost 6 bases and 7 bases, there was a span of 17 bases. Germline V gene data show CDR1 as KGHSH and CDR2 as LQKENI. CDR3: CASSPRTDLNTQYF. Here the CDR3 DNA reads TGTGCCAGCTCGCCCCGGACAGACCTAAATACGCAGTATTTT.

The chain links TRBV3-1 (or the pseudogene TRBV3-2) to TRBJ2-1; a weak D match, TRBD2 (6 bases). V shed 5 bases and J shed 7 bases, with 15 bases lying between them. Germline CDR1 LGHDT, CDR2 YNNKEL (reference sequence). The CDR3 runs 14 residues. The CDR3 spells CASSTSPRGNEQFF. As DNA, the CDR3 is TGTGCCAGCAGCACCTCCCCGCGGGGAAATGAGCAGTTCTTC.

The chain uses TRBV6-6 and TRBJ1-5; 7 bases are shared with TRBD1. The CDR3 is made up of 14 amino acids. With V trimmed by 2 bases and J by 6 bases, 4 bases remained unmatched. The germline V gene has CDR1 MNHNY and CDR2 SVGAGI (reference sequence). CDR3 sequence reads: CASSYDRVGQPQHF. The DNA of the CDR3 is TGTGCCAGCAGTTACGACAGGGTGGGTCAGCCCCAGCATTTT.

The chain combines TRBV7-2 with TRBJ1-6; 9 nucleotides match TRBD1. Germline-derived CDR1 and CDR2 are SGHTA and FQGNSA. J lost 7 bases, V lost 5 bases, and 18 bases had no gene match. This CDR3 is built from 19 residues. The CDR3 nucleotides read TGTGCCAGCAGCCTTAGGACCAAGGGGCCGGGACAGGGAAATTCACCCCTCCACTTT. Translation: CASSLRTKGPGQGNSPLHF. Based on the CDR3 plus reference TRBV7-2 and TRBJ1-6, the full variable domain is GAGVSQSPSNKVTEKGKDVELRCDPISGHTALYWYRQSLGQGLEFLIYFQGNSAPDKSGLPSDRFSAERTGGSVSTLTIQRTQQEDSAVYLCASSLRTKGPGQGNSPLHFGNGTRLTVT.

The V call is TRBV4-2, the J call TRBJ2-7, with 9 bases lining up with TRBD2. CDR3 length: 19 amino acids. Germline V gene sequence: CDR1 LGHNA, CDR2 YNFKEQ. Trimming at V came to 1 base and at J to 4 bases, leaving 17 bases not matched to a gene. The CDR3 protein is CASSQGYDLLRGGGYEQYF. The CDR3 nucleotides read TGTGCCAGCAGCCAAGGTTACGACCTCCTGCGCGGGGGGGGTTACGAGCAGTACTTC.

The J gene is TRBJ2-7, the V gene TRBV6-5; D possibly corresponds to TRBD1 (6 bases). The CDR3 extends over 15 amino acids. The germline gives CDR1 MNHEY, CDR2 SVGAGI. V was pared by 5 bases and J by 5 bases, with 19 bases between. The CDR3 reads CASSPNRAGGHEQYF. The CDR3 bases are TGTGCCAGCAGTCCGAACAGGGCAGGTGGCCACGAGCAGTACTTC.

The V call is TRBV11-2, the J call TRBJ2-1; 8 nucleotides line up with TRBD2. CDR3 size: 17 residues. Trimming removed 5 bases from V and 4 bases from J; junction bases left unmatched: 13. Germline loops: CDR1 SGHAT, CDR2 FQNNGV. The CDR3 sequence is CASSAHRGTRYYNEQFF. CDR3 nucleotides: TGTGCCAGCAGCGCCCATAGAGGGACTAGGTATTACAATGAGCAGTTCTTC.

The chain uses TRBV28 and TRBJ1-3; D is unresolved. CDR1 is MDHEN, CDR2 SYDVKM, per germline. The V gene lost 4 bases and the J gene lost 2 bases, with 18 bases spanning the gap. The CDR3 extends over 17 amino acids. This CDR3 reads CASSSPAGPSAGNTIYF. The CDR3 DNA reads as TGTGCCAGCAGTTCCCCCGCAGGCCCGTCGGCTGGAAACACCATATATTTT.

This chain connects TRBV10-2 to TRBJ1-6; perhaps TRBD1 as D (5 bases). The V end lost 8 bases, the J end lost 7 bases, and 12 bases lay between the germline ends. The V gene's germline CDR1 is WSHSY and CDR2 SAAADI. The CDR3 spans 13 residues. CDR3: CASQGTWNSPLHF. DNA of the CDR3: TGCGCCAGCCAGGGTACCTGGAATTCACCCCTCCACTTT.

The chain carries TRBV24-1 and TRBJ1-1; weak D call: TRBD1 (5 bases). Germline lookup yields CDR1 KGHDR and CDR2 SFDVKD. This CDR3 contains 15 residues. V was pared by 2 bases and J by 4 bases, with 13 bases between. CDR3 in DNA: TGTGCCACCAGTGATTCGGTGGGGCCCGGCACTGAAGCTTTCTTT. Its protein is CATSDSVGPGTEAFF.

The chain is built from TRBV10-1 and TRBJ1-1; 10 nucleotides line up with TRBD1. The CDR3 sequence is 13 residues long. V was clipped by 7 bases and J by 4 bases; unmatched bases: 3. Germline V gives CDR1 WNHNN, CDR2 SYGVQD (reference sequence). The CDR3 nucleotides are TGCGCCAGCATGAGGACAGGGGGCACTGAAGCTTTCTTT. As protein: CASMRTGGTEAFF.

V usage is TRBV7-2 and J usage is TRBJ1-5, with TRBD1 identical over 10 bases. Looked up from germline, CDR1 is SGHTA and CDR2 is FQGNSA. V lost 4 bases and J lost 7; bases outside the gene matches: 7. The CDR3 has 15 amino acids. The CDR3 DNA is TGTGCCAGCAGCTCGACAGGGGGCGCGGCGCAGCCCCAGCATTTT. Amino acids: CASSSTGGAAQPQHF.

The V and J genes are TRBV6-5 and TRBJ2-1; TRBD2 aligns across 7 bases. Germline V gene data show CDR1 as MNHEY and CDR2 as SVGAGI. The CDR3 sequence is 13 residues long. Losses at the gene ends were 8 bases for V and 3 bases for J; bases not matched to a gene: 4. CDR3 DNA sequence: TGTGCCAGCCAAACTAGCGTCTACAATGAGCAGTTCTTC. Protein: CASQTSVYNEQFF.

Remarks on this clone: This may stem from a read error, because a much larger clone lies one nucleotide away. The same CDR3 arises from other DNA sequences in this sample as well. The genes are TRBV30 and TRBJ1-5, with a tentative D call TRBD1 (5 bases). Trimming removed 1 base at V and 3 bases at J, with 7 bases between. CDR3 length: 13 residues. Germline V gene sequence: CDR1 GTSNPN, CDR2 SVGIG (reference sequence). The CDR3 loop is CAWSADINQPQHF. In DNA, the CDR3 is TGTGCCTGGAGTGCGGACATCAATCAGCCCCAGCATTTT.

The V gene is TRBV7-9, the J gene TRBJ1-4, with a weak D call TRBD1 (5 bases). The CDR3 extends over 12 amino acids. Trimming took 5 bases from V and 5 from J, leaving 6 bases between them. Germline V gives CDR1 SEHNR, CDR2 FQNEAQ (reference sequence). CDR3 amino acids: CASSRGNEKLFF. The CDR3 region has the DNA TGTGCCAGCAGCAGGGGAAATGAAAAACTGTTTTTT.

This chain joins TRBV30 and TRBJ1-4; 7 bases agree with TRBD1. The CDR3 runs 13 residues. CDR1 GTSNPN and CDR2 SVGIG come from the germline V gene (reference sequence). V dropped 5 bases and J dropped 2; count of bases not matched to a gene: 2. CDR3 in amino acids: CAWEGQTNEKLFF. The CDR3 DNA reads as TGTGCCTGGGAGGGACAGACTAATGAAAAACTGTTTTTT.

This clone was seen a single time. CDR3: CASSLVGDTSYNEQFF. For the CDR3, the DNA is TGTGCCAGCAGCTTAGTCGGTGATACCTCCTACAATGAGCAGTTCTTC. This sequence joins TRBV7-3 and TRBJ2-1; D uncertain. Germline loops: CDR1 SGHTA, CDR2 FQGTGA. Trimming took 2 bases from V and 0 from J, leaving 11 bases between them. The CDR3 spans 16 residues.

The V call is TRBV7-9, the J call TRBJ1-3; D remains ambiguous. The V end was cut by 2 bases, the J end by 4 bases, with 12 bases between. This CDR3 has 15 amino acids. CDR1 SEHNR and CDR2 FQNEAQ come from the germline V gene (reference sequence). CDR3: CASSLSGSAGNTIYF. For the CDR3, the DNA is TGTGCCAGCAGCTTAAGCGGGTCGGCAGGAAACACCATATATTTT. The entire variable domain, with the rest obtained from reference TRBV7-9 and TRBJ1-3, is as follows: DTGVSQNPRHKITKRGQNVTFRCDPISEHNRLYWYRQTLGQGPEFLTYFQNEAQLEKSRLLSDRFSAERPKGSFSTLEIQRTEQGDSAMYLCASSLSGSAGNTIYFGEGSWLTVV.